This TCR beta chain was captured by sequencing in a study of T cell responses to AZD1222 COVID-19 vaccine. As for the study in general: Whether given at about 4 or about 12 weeks, second doses were pooled.

Turning to this clone: The antigen is unknown.

Broader study findings: When two AZD1222 doses had been given, Spike-specific TCR breadth and depth rose.

Here immunoSEQ multiplex PCR was the method, and the copy in TCRdb shows in-frame clones only, minus some. Counted here are around 100,000 clones, roughly nine tenths occurring once; the ten biggest clones make up roughly 2%. CDR3 length equals 13 residues. Germline trimming cut 8 bases from V and 0 bases from J; bases unmatched to any gene: 2. Germline V CDR1 and CDR2: MNHEY, SVGAGI. The V and J genes are TRBV6-5 and TRBJ1-1; 8 bases are a match to TRBD1. The clonotype comes from an adult in good health. This specimen was peripheral blood, taken on day 0 of AZD1222 vaccination. CDR3 nucleotides: TGTGCCAGCTCACAGGGGGTGAACACTGAAGCTTTCTTT. It specifies CASSQGVNTEAFF.